Given below is one TCR beta chain in context. Its target is not known. Other DNA sequences within the sample encode an identical CDR3. Each sample came from a Caucasian adult donor living in Nashville, Tennessee. Germline V gene sequence: CDR1 SGHAT, CDR2 FQNNGV. This CDR3 has 14 amino acids. With 5 bases removed from V and 1 base from J, the gap between germline ends came to 9 bases. This sample was included in a study of shared clonotypes between healthy human individuals. Study-level results: An expected dependence of interdonor clonotype sharing on sequencing depth was noted.

PBMC DNA, left unsorted, was sequenced on ten immunoSEQ deep assay plates. TCRdb's table, derived via immunoSEQ multiplex PCR, lists solely in-frame clones and lacks some. The sample has fewer than 600,000 clones; roughly 79% are singletons. The chain is built from TRBV11-2 and TRBJ2-1, with D possibly matching TRBD1 (6 bases). The TCR was taken from a middle-aged woman in good health. Some clones in this sample may be carry-over from other donors' samples. The specimen sequenced was PBMCs. This chain's CDR3 is CASSPQGSYNEQFF. DNA for the CDR3: TGTGCCAGCAGCCCCCAGGGGTCCTACAATGAGCAGTTCTTC.